Below, 14 T cell receptor beta chains from the same sample are listed, as sequenced in a study of blood T cells in healthy people across ages. Primers used in a second PCR of about 7 to 12 cycles were a sample-barcoded 5' primer and a J-beta primer mix. TCRdb called the 5' RACE reads again in MiXCR, with one record for every CDR3 protein. The sample contains about 1.4 million distinct CDR3 sequences, roughly 64% of which appear only once. Sequenced: blood. These receptors all come from a man aged 18-30 years in good health.

This clonotype was detected only once. The V gene is TRBV5-5, the J gene TRBJ2-3, with 11 bases lining up with TRBD2. From germline, CDR1 is SGHKS and CDR2 YYEKEE (reference sequence). V was clipped by 4 bases and J by 2 bases; unmatched bases: 9. The CDR3 extends over 17 amino acids. CDR3 region: CASSRDTSGGLTDTQYF. The CDR3 bases are TGTGCCAGCAGCCGGGACACTAGCGGGGGACTCACAGATACGCAGTATTTT.

This clonotype was seen a single time. The V and J genes are TRBV20-1 and TRBJ1-1, with D perhaps matching TRBD1 (5 bases). Trimming pared 0 bases from V and 11 bases from J, leaving 16 bases between. The CDR3 has 13 residues. Per the germline V gene, CDR1 is DFQATT and CDR2 is SNEGSKA (reference sequence). The CDR3 is CSARDPPGRNAFF. The CDR3 coding sequence is TGCAGTGCTAGAGATCCCCCGGGACGGAACGCTTTCTTT.

The chain links TRBV10-3 to TRBJ2-1; TRBD2 is a possible D gene (5 bases). The CDR3 extends over 12 amino acids. CDR1 is ENHRY, CDR2 SYGVKD, per germline. Trimming pared 6 bases from V and 7 bases from J, leaving 10 bases between. This chain's CDR3 is CAISRTENEQFF. CDR3 in DNA: TGTGCCATCAGCAGGACTGAGAATGAGCAGTTCTTC.

This clonotype was seen a handful of times. The rearrangement uses TRBV7-2 and TRBJ2-4; 11 bases are shared with TRBD2. The J call may be incorrect, as the DNA end agrees better with TRBJ2-7. The germline V gene encodes CDR1 SGHTA and CDR2 FQGNSA. The length of the CDR3 is 16 residues. This CDR3 reads CASSLGLAGGRYEQYF. CDR3 coding DNA: TGTGCCAGCAGCTTAGGATTAGCGGGGGGGCGTTACGAGCAGTACTTC.

This rearrangement joins TRBV29-1 to TRBJ2-1; 11 bases line up with TRBD2. CDR3 length: 14 residues. CDR1 SQVTM and CDR2 ANQGSEA come from the germline V gene. The trim removed 4 bases at V and 9 bases at J, leaving 8 bases unmatched. This chain's CDR3 is CSVAASGGLAEQFF. For the CDR3, the DNA is TGCAGCGTTGCGGCTAGCGGGGGGTTAGCTGAGCAGTTCTTC.

Of note for this clonotype: Mismatch with germline at one junction end may stem from a read error. The rearrangement uses TRBV2 and TRBJ2-3; 8 nucleotides agree with TRBD2. Germline values: CDR1 SNHLY, CDR2 FYNNEI. This CDR3 is 15 amino acids long. In DNA, the CDR3 is TGTGTCAGCAGTGAGCGGGGGACCTCACGAGATACGCAGTATTTT. It specifies CVSSERGTSRDTQYF.

The rearrangement uses TRBV11-2 and TRBJ2-1, with 9 bases matching TRBD2. The germline gives CDR1 SGHAT, CDR2 FQNNGV. The J segment lost 4 bases and the V segment lost 1 base, leaving 8 bases of the junction unmatched. There are 17 residues in the CDR3. CDR3 nucleotides: TGTGCCAGCAGCTTAGGAGGCGGGGGGGCTCCTTACAATGAGCAGTTCTTC. Translating gives CASSLGGGGAPYNEQFF.

This clonotype was recorded a few times. The chain joins TRBV2 to TRBJ1-1; D call uncertain. Per germline, CDR1 SNHLY and CDR2 FYNNEI. V was clipped by 4 bases and J by 10 bases, with 10 bases between them. CDR3 length: 11 residues. The CDR3 loop reads CASSVTGRAFF. For the CDR3, the DNA is TGTGCCAGCAGTGTGACCGGGAGAGCTTTCTTT.

This chain connects TRBV12-3 or TRBV12-4 to TRBJ2-4; 8 bases fit TRBD1. The length of the CDR3 is 15 residues. V trimming: 6 bases; J trimming: 1 base; junction bases outside the gene matches: 5. The CDR3 coding sequence is TGTGCCAGCAGCCCCACAGGGGGGGCCAAAAACATTCAGTACTTC. Translation: CASSPTGGAKNIQYF.

The rearrangement joins TRBV7-9 to TRBJ2-7, with a weak D call TRBD2 (6 bases). Germline V gene lookup returns CDR1 SEHNR and CDR2 FQNEAQ (reference sequence). The CDR3 covers 16 residues. Deletions cut 3 bases from V and 5 bases from J, with 20 bases between. The CDR3 DNA follows: TGTGCCAGCAGCTTGGGACTGGGTGGGTTCTTTGACGAGCAGTACTTC. Its translation: CASSLGLGGFFDEQYF. Complete variable domain (other parts from reference TRBV7-9 and TRBJ2-7): DTGVSQNPRHKITKRGQNVTFRCDPISEHNRLYWYRQTLGQGPEFLTYFQNEAQLEKSRLLSDRFSAERPKGSFSTLEIQRTEQGDSAMYLCASSLGLGGFFDEQYFGPGTRLTVT.

V is TRBV18 and J is TRBJ1-4; no firm D call. V was clipped by 1 base and J by 4 bases, with 19 bases between them. The CDR3 runs 18 residues. Germline V CDR1 and CDR2: KGHSH, LQKENI. The CDR3 spells CASSPLSQINPRNEKLFF. The CDR3 DNA sequence: TGTGCCAGCTCACCACTGAGTCAGATAAACCCACGTAATGAAAAACTGTTTTTT. Drawing the rest from reference TRBV18 and TRBJ1-4, the complete variable domain is NAGVMQNPRHLVRRRGQEARLRCSPMKGHSHVYWYRQLPEEGLKFMVYLQKENIIDESGMPKERFSAEFPKEGPSILRIQQVVRGDSAAYFCASSPLSQINPRNEKLFFGSGTQLSVL.

The rearrangement links TRBV5-1 to TRBJ2-1; D ambiguous. This CDR3 contains 15 residues. CDR1 and CDR2 (germline): SGHRS, YFSETQ. Trimming took 0 bases from V and 4 from J, leaving 11 bases between them. This CDR3 reads CASSLDPGIYNEQFF. The CDR3 nucleotides read TGCGCCAGCAGCTTGGATCCCGGCATATACAATGAGCAGTTCTTC.

This clonotype showed up just once. The gene calls are TRBV29-1 and TRBJ2-7; 7 bases are shared with TRBD2. Germline-derived CDR1 and CDR2 are SQVTM and ANQGSEA. The CDR3 is made up of 13 amino acids. With 3 bases clipped from V and 7 bases from J, the junction kept 9 bases outside the gene matches. DNA for the CDR3: TGCAGCGTTGAGACCCAGCGGGGAAGTGAGCAGTACTTC. This sequence encodes CSVETQRGSEQYF.

CDR3 sequence (DNA): TGTGCCAGCAATGAGGGGCAAGTTAATGAAAAACTGTTTTTT. This encodes CASNEGQVNEKLFF. This rearrangement joins TRBV28 to TRBJ1-4; D might be TRBD1 (5 bases). Germline loops: CDR1 MDHEN, CDR2 SYDVKM. Deletions cut 7 bases from V and 4 bases from J, with 13 bases between. The CDR3 runs 14 residues.